Listed below are T cell receptor beta chains from one sample, sequenced in a study of identical twins. From the 5' RACE reads, TCRdb called clonotypes with MiXCR, one entry per CDR3 protein. Altogether roughly 720,000 distinct CDR3 sequences are present, approximately 18% being singletons, with the ten largest covering approximately 14%. These data are also associated with another study on T cells expressing NK-cell markers.

Source material: PBMCs. The receptor source for this set is a woman under 30 in good health. Each CDR3 is given with its conserved first and last residue. Fields, in order: J gene, clone size, D gene, V gene, CDR3 DNA, CDR3 protein. A D gene is named only where the DNA matches it firmly. Clone size is not always given. Where it is, it says once, few, many or a class for expanded clones.

>TRBJ2-3|NA|NA|TRBV29-1
TGCAGCGTTGGTCGAGGGGATACGCAGTATTTT
CSVGRGDTQYF
>TRBJ2-7|few|NA|TRBV15
TGTGCCACCAGCAGCCGGGCGACTGGCGAGCAGTACTTC
CATSSRATGEQYF
>TRBJ2-1|few|NA|TRBV4-3
TGCGCCAGCAGCCTATCGGTGGCGTCCACCTACAATGAGCAGTTCTTC
CASSLSVASTYNEQFF
>TRBJ2-5|few|TRBD2|TRBV5-1
TGCGCCAGCAGCTTCGCCCGACTAGCGGGGGGACGACAAGAGACCCAGTACTTC
CASSFARLAGGRQETQYF
>TRBJ2-7|NA|TRBD2|TRBV7-2
TGTGCCAGCAGCTTAGTAAAGGGACTAGCCTACGAGCAGTACTTC
CASSLVKGLAYEQYF
>TRBJ1-1|NA|NA|TRBV9
TGTGCCAGCAGCGTTGACTTCCGTTTT
CASSVDFRF
>TRBJ2-5|NA|NA|TRBV21-1
TGTGCCAGCAGCAGGACCCACATTTGTCTAGAGACCCAGTACTTC
CASSRTHICLETQYF
>TRBJ2-5|few|NA|TRBV5-1
TGCGCCAGCAGCTTGCCCCGCCAAGAGACCCAGTACTTC
CASSLPRQETQYF
>TRBJ1-3|few|NA|TRBV7-9
TGTGCCAGCAGCTTAGTATCGGGTATCTCTGGAAACACCATATATTTT
CASSLVSGISGNTIYF
>TRBJ2-1|NA|TRBD2|TRBV11-1
TGTGCCAGCAGCTTAGCTTTTGCCGGGACTAGCAGGCTCATTGAGCAGTTCTTC
CASSLAFAGTSRLIEQFF
>TRBJ2-3|NA|NA|TRBV7-8
TGTGCCAGCAGCTTAGATGGACTAAGCGGAGGGGGGGATACGCAGTATTTT
CASSLDGLSGGGDTQYF
>TRBJ2-1|few|TRBD1|TRBV7-6
TGTGCCAGCAGCTTGGGACAGGCCCTTCTTAAAATCAATGAGCAGTTCTTC
CASSLGQALLKINEQFF
>TRBJ2-5|NA|TRBD2|TRBV11-1
TGTGCCAGCAGCCCGAGGAAACTAGCGGGGCCATCGTACCAAGAGACCCAGTACTTC
CASSPRKLAGPSYQETQYF
>TRBJ2-3|NA|NA|TRBV7-9
TGTGCCAGCAGCTTAGCTGGAGCGTCCTCCACAGATACGCAGTATTTT
CASSLAGASSTDTQYF
>TRBJ1-1|NA|NA|TRBV12-3/TRBV12-4
TGTGCCAGCAGTTTTTTCGGGGATGAAGCTTTCTTT
CASSFFGDEAFF
>TRBJ2-1|few|NA|TRBV2
TGTGCCAGCGATCGGGGAGTAAACCACAATGAGCAGTTCTTC
CASDRGVNHNEQFF
>TRBJ2-3|NA|TRBD2|TRBV12-3/TRBV12-4
TGTGCCAGCAGTTTTTCGGGGGGGCAAGGAGATACGCAGTATTTT
CASSFSGGQGDTQYF
>TRBJ2-5|NA|NA|TRBV4-3
TGCGCCAGCAGCCCAGGATGGTCCGATGAAGAGACCCAGTACTTC
CASSPGWSDEETQYF
>TRBJ2-2|NA|TRBD2|TRBV7-3
TGTGCCAGCAGCTTGGGGCGGGGGACCACCGGGGAGCTGTTTTTT
CASSLGRGTTGELFF
>TRBJ2-1|many|NA|TRBV12-3/TRBV12-4
TGTGCCAGCAGTTTAACCGCGGGTAATGAGCAGTTCTTC
CASSLTAGNEQFF
>TRBJ2-2|few|TRBD1|TRBV12-3/TRBV12-4
TGTGCCAGCAGATACGGGGACAGGGCCTTCACCGGGGAGCTGTTTTTT
CASRYGDRAFTGELFF
>TRBJ1-2|NA|NA|TRBV5-1
TGCGCCAGCAGAGTGTGGGGCGACGCTGGCTACACCTTC
CASRVWGDAGYTF
>TRBJ2-5|few|TRBD1|TRBV11-3
TGTGCCACTGGTCCGACAGGGGAAACAGAGACCCAGTACTTC
CATGPTGETETQYF
>TRBJ2-7|many|NA|TRBV4-2
TGTGCCAGCAGCCAAGATGGCGAGCAGTACTTC
CASSQDGEQYF
>TRBJ2-4|few|TRBD1|TRBV5-4
TGTGCCAGCAGTCTCCCTGACGACAGGGGCAAAAACATTCAGTACTTC
CASSLPDDRGKNIQYF
>TRBJ2-1|NA|NA|TRBV4-1
TGCGCCAGCAGCCAAGTAGGCCGTAATGAGCAGTTCTTC
CASSQVGRNEQFF
>TRBJ1-5|few|NA|TRBV5-1
TGCGCCAGCAGTTTGGACAGCGGTAATCAGCCCCAGCATTTT
CASSLDSGNQPQHF
>TRBJ2-3|once|NA|TRBV9
TGTGCCAGCAGCGTAAGTAGCGGAGCCCTTCCTCTGAGCACAGATACGCAGTATTTT
CASSVSSGALPLSTDTQYF
>TRBJ2-1|NA|NA|TRBV24-1
TGTGCCACCAGTGAGGGGACCGGGGATAACTCCTACAATGAGCAGTTCTTC
CATSEGTGDNSYNEQFF
>TRBJ1-1|NA|TRBD1|TRBV12-3/TRBV12-4
TGTGCCAGCAGCCAGGGGGCCTGGGGCACTGAAGCTTTCTTT
CASSQGAWGTEAFF
>TRBJ1-1|NA|TRBD1|TRBV6-1
TGTGCCGGGACGGACAGGGGGCACTTCGAAGCTTTCTTT
CAGTDRGHFEAFF
>TRBJ2-3|many|NA|TRBV20-1
TGCAGTGCTAGAGTCGGGGATACGCAGTATTTT
CSARVGDTQYF
>TRBJ2-1|NA|TRBD2|TRBV27
TGTGCCAGCAGGACCGTAGCGGGAGGGTTGGACAATGAGCAGTTCTTC
CASRTVAGGLDNEQFF
>TRBJ2-5|few|NA|TRBV18
TGTGCCAGCTCACCATTAAGGAACCAAGAGACCCAGTACTTC
CASSPLRNQETQYF
>TRBJ1-5|few|TRBD1|TRBV29-1
TGCAGTGCCAGGGGGCCTGACAATCAGCCCCAGCATTTT
CSARGPDNQPQHF
>TRBJ2-7|NA|NA|TRBV13
TGTGCCAGCAGCCGCCGCGGACCTTATTCCTACGAGCAGTACTTC
CASSRRGPYSYEQYF
>TRBJ2-1|NA|TRBD2|TRBV29-1
TGCAGCGTTGGGGGGTTAGCGGGAGTTTACAATGAGCAGTTCTTC
CSVGGLAGVYNEQFF
>TRBJ2-3|NA|TRBD2|TRBV12-3/TRBV12-4
TGTGCCAGCAGCCCAGGGACTAGCGGGGCCTATACCATAGATACGCAGTATTTT
CASSPGTSGAYTIDTQYF
>TRBJ2-3|many|TRBD2|TRBV5-1
TGTGCCAGCAGTCTAGCGGGCACAGATACGCAGTATTTT
CASSLAGTDTQYF
>TRBJ2-7|few|NA|TRBV5-1
TGCGCCAGCAGCTTGGACAGGCCGAGGGGCGAGCAGTACTTC
CASSLDRPRGEQYF
>TRBJ2-1|many|TRBD2|TRBV27
TGTGCCAGCACTGTTCCGGGACTAGCATTAAATGAGCAGTTCTTC
CASTVPGLALNEQFF
>TRBJ1-2|NA|TRBD1|TRBV20-1
TGCAGTGCGGAAGACAGGGAAACAAATGGCTACACCTTC
CSAEDRETNGYTF
>TRBJ2-5|NA|NA|TRBV20-1
TGCTGCGCGCATCGCGTGATCGAAATGCGGGGCCAAGAGACCCAGTACTTC
CCAHRVIEMRGQETQYF
>TRBJ2-7|many|TRBD2|TRBV12-3/TRBV12-4
TGTGCCAGCAGTCGGACTAGCGAGCAGTACTTC
CASSRTSEQYF